The 8 T cell receptor beta chains below were found in one sample sequenced in a study of T cell responses to AZD1222 COVID-19 vaccine. TCRdb keeps only in-frame clones here, not all; method: immunoSEQ multiplex PCR. The profile shows about 120,000 clones, roughly 87% of them singletons. Sequences were derived from peripheral blood, sampled 28 days after the second AZD1222 dose. The receptors here all came from an adult who received the AZD1222 COVID-19 vaccine.

The gene calls are TRBV12-3 or TRBV12-4 and TRBJ2-5, with D unclear. This CDR3 is 12 amino acids long. V was trimmed by 3 bases and J by 5 bases, leaving 7 bases between them. Written as DNA, the CDR3 is TGTGCCAGCAGTTTTTTTTCGGAGACCCAGTACTTC. Residues: CASSFFSETQYF.

The CDR3 coding sequence is TGTGCCAGCTCAGGGACAGCATGGACTTTTGAAGCTTTCTTT. Protein sequence: CASSGTAWTFEAFF. This chain uses TRBV18 with TRBJ1-1; 7 bases agree with TRBD1. The germline V gene encodes CDR1 KGHSH and CDR2 LQKENI. The CDR3 is 14 amino acids. The V gene end was trimmed by 5 bases and the J gene end by 7 bases; junction bases not matched to a gene: 10.

The rearrangement uses TRBV9 and TRBJ2-3; 12 bases line up with TRBD2. CDR1 and CDR2 (germline): SGDLS, YYNGEE. With 1 base clipped from V and 5 bases from J, the junction kept 5 bases outside the gene matches. The CDR3 spans 16 residues. The CDR3 loop is CASSVSLAGGIDTQYF. Here the CDR3 DNA reads TGTGCCAGCAGCGTATCCCTAGCGGGGGGGATAGATACGCAGTATTTT.

The chain carries TRBV2 and TRBJ2-5; 11 nucleotides align to TRBD2. Germline V gene lookup returns CDR1 SNHLY and CDR2 FYNNEI. V was clipped by 6 bases and J by 2 bases; unmatched bases: 5. CDR3 length: 15 residues. The CDR3 sequence: CASSATSGAQETQYF. The DNA of the CDR3 is TGTGCCAGCAGCGCGACTAGCGGGGCACAAGAGACCCAGTACTTC.

The genes are TRBV6-1 and TRBJ2-7; TRBD1 might be the D (5 bases). Germline CDR1 is MNHNS and CDR2 is SASEGT. The CDR3 loop spans 18 amino acids. V lost 1 base and J 5 bases, leaving 24 bases between the germline ends. CDR3 DNA: TGTGCCAGCAGTGAAGAGGCAGGGTCGGACGGAGCCCTCCACGAGCAGTACTTC. This gives the protein CASSEEAGSDGALHEQYF.

This clone showed up many times. The chain combines TRBV7-9 with TRBJ2-1, with TRBD2 as a possible D gene (6 bases). The germline V gene has CDR1 SEHNR and CDR2 FQNEAQ (reference sequence). CDR3 size: 15 residues. Trimming stripped 0 bases from V and 6 bases from J, with 12 bases between. CDR3 nucleotide sequence: TGTGCCAGCAGCTTAGCTCTTGGAGGGGTCAATGAGCAGTTCTTC. This translates into CASSLALGGVNEQFF.

This clone has a handful of counts. The chain couples TRBV19 to TRBJ2-2; D gene unclear. The length of the CDR3 is 15 residues. From germline, CDR1 is LNHDA and CDR2 SQIVND (reference sequence). Trimming shortened V by 5 bases and J by 6 bases, and 16 bases separated the two germline ends. The CDR3 sequence is CASSPPVGYPGELFF. CDR3 nucleotide sequence: TGTGCCAGTAGTCCCCCGGTTGGATACCCCGGGGAGCTGTTTTTT.

The chain has TRBV7-2 and TRBJ1-2; TRBD1 aligns across 9 bases. This CDR3 region has 16 residues. Trimming cost V 3 bases and J 1 base; bases outside gene matches: 6. Germline V gene data show CDR1 as SGHTA and CDR2 as FQGNSA. The CDR3 region has the DNA TGTGCCAGCAGCTTGACAAGGACAGGGGATAACTATGGCTACACCTTC. Translated, it gives CASSLTRTGDNYGYTF.